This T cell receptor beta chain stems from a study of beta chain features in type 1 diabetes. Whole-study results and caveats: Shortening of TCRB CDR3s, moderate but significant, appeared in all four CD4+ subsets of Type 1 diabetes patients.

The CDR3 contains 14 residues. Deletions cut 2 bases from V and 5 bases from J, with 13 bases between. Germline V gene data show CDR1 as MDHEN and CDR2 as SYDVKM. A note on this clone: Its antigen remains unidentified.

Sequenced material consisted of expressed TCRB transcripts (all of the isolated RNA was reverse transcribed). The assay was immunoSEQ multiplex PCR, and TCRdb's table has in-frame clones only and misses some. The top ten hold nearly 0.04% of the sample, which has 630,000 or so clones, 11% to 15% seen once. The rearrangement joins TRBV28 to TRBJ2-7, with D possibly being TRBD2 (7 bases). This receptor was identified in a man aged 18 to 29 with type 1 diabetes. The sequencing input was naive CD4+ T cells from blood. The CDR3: CASSLGGARDEQYF. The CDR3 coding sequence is TGTGCCAGCAGTTTAGGGGGGGCGCGTGACGAGCAGTACTTC.